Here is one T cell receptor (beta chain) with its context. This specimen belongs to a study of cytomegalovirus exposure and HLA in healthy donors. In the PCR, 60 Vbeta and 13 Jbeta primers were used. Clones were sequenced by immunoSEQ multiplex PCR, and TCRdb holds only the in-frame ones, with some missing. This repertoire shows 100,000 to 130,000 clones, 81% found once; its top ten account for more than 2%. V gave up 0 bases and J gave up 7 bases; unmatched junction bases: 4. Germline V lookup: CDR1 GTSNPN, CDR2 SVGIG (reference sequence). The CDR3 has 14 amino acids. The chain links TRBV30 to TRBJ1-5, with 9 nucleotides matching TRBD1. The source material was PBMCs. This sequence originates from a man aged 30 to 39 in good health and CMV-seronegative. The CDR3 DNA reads TGTGCCTGGAGTGTAGACAGGGGGTCCCAGCCCCAGCATTTT. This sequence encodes CAWSVDRGSQPQHF.